These 30 T cell receptor gamma chains originate from one sample sequenced in a study of gamma delta lymphoproliferative disorders and STAT genes. TCRdb redid the clone calls on the multiplex PCR reads with CATT. The sample contains about 4,000 gamma-chain clones, over 7% of which appear only once. PBMCs from patients and controls supplied the genomic DNA for sequencing. Sequencing was done on a sample of blood. The receptors were gathered from a human donor in good health.

This clone is classed as medium-sized. This chain joins TRGV4 and TRGJP1. In the absence of a J gene in TCRdb, the DNA was matched to germline to assign it here. The CDR3 consists of 16 residues. V lost 3 bases to trimming and J lost 1 base; unmatched junction nucleotides: 8. Looked up from germline, CDR1 is EGSTGY and CDR2 is YDSYTSSV. The chain's CDR3 is CATWDPIGTTGWFKIF. The CDR3 region has the DNA TGTGCCACCTGGGATCCCATCGGTACCACTGGTTGGTTCAAGATATTT.

Sample share makes this clone medium-sized (0.01 to 0.1%). The J gene is TRGJ1 or TRGJ2, the V gene TRGV10. The J gene was not available in TCRdb and was assigned here by matching the DNA to germline segments. TRGV10 falls under the ORF class, with uncertain function. V trimming: 8 bases; J trimming: 4 bases; junction bases outside the gene matches: 6. The CDR3 totals 12 residues. DNA of the CDR3: TGTGCTGCGTGGGATCCCTATTATAAGAAACTCTTT. Translating it yields CAAWDPYYKKLF.

By share, this clone counts as medium-sized. This rearrangement joins TRGV2 to TRGJP1. The J gene, left out of TCRdb, was set here by checking the DNA against germline. Per the germline V gene, CDR1 is EGSNGY and CDR2 is YDSYNSKV. V lost 0 bases and J lost 0; bases outside the gene matches: 13. This CDR3 has 19 amino acids. The CDR3 protein is CATWDGPRRIDTTGWFKIF. The CDR3 bases are TGTGCCACCTGGGACGGGCCGAGGAGGATCGATACCACTGGTTGGTTCAAGATATTT.

V is TRGV9 and J is TRGJ1 or TRGJ2. As TCRdb names no J gene, one was assigned here on the basis of a DNA match to germline. J gave up 7 bases and V 9 bases, and 6 bases lay outside the gene matches. Germline CDR1 GITISATS, CDR2 ISYDGTV (reference sequence). The CDR3 is 10 residues long. The CDR3 reads CALKWYKKLF. CDR3 nucleotides: TGTGCCTTGAAATGGTATAAGAAACTCTTT.

This clone was found a few times. V and J are TRGV3 and TRGJ1 or TRGJ2. TCRdb leaves out the J gene; it was filled in here by matching the DNA to germline. The ends lost 6 bases at V and 8 bases at J; junction bases unmatched: 4. The CDR3 totals 10 residues. CDR1 is VTNTFY, CDR2 YDVSTARD, per germline (reference sequence). The chain's CDR3 is CATWTHKKLF. As DNA, the CDR3 is TGTGCCACCTGGACCCATAAGAAACTCTTT.

This clone is large by share. The V call is TRGV10, the J call TRGJP1. TCRdb carries no J gene annotation; the J gene was assigned here by matching the DNA with germline. TRGV10 is known as an ORF, though its function is uncertain. The CDR3 is 9 amino acids. The CDR3 DNA follows: TGTACCACTGGTTGGTTCAAGATATTT. Translated, it gives CTTGWFKIF.

The rearrangement uses TRGV4 and TRGJ1 or TRGJ2. No J gene is reported in TCRdb; it was inferred here by comparing the DNA with germline. Trimming cost V 8 bases and J 11 bases; bases outside gene matches: 6. CDR1 is EGSTGY and CDR2 is YDSYTSSV in the germline V gene. The CDR3 is made up of 9 amino acids. The CDR3 sequence is CATFREKLF. CDR3 nucleotide sequence: TGTGCCACCTTTCGGGAGAAACTCTTT.

This clone is deemed medium-sized (0.01 to 0.1%). The chain carries TRGV4 and TRGJ1 or TRGJ2. TCRdb is silent on the J gene; assignment here came from matching the DNA to germline. This CDR3 has 13 residues. The ends lost 12 bases at V and 4 bases at J; junction bases unmatched: 15. Germline loops: CDR1 EGSTGY, CDR2 YDSYTSSV. The chain's CDR3 is CAANYYLYYKKLF. The CDR3 DNA is TGTGCCGCTAATTATTACTTGTATTATAAGAAACTCTTT.

Within the sample, this clone is medium-sized. This sequence joins TRGV11 and TRGJP2. The J gene, absent from TCRdb, was called here by matching the DNA to germline. TRGV11 is recorded as an ORF, its role being uncertain. The V gene end was trimmed by 0 bases and the J gene end by 12 bases; junction bases not matched to a gene: 7. The CDR3 contains 14 residues. CDR3 protein: CACWIRHVWGIKTF. The CDR3 DNA sequence: TGTGCCTGCTGGATTAGGCACGTTTGGGGGATCAAGACGTTT.

This clone is labeled medium-sized. The chain has TRGV10 and TRGJP1. The J gene, left out of TCRdb, was set here by checking the DNA against germline. TRGV10 is classed as an ORF, of uncertain function. This CDR3 contains 15 residues. Germline trimming cut 8 bases from V and 0 bases from J; bases unmatched to any gene: 7. The CDR3, as DNA: TGTGCTGCGTGGGCCCCATATACCACTGGTTGGTTCAAGATATTT. Translated: CAAWAPYTTGWFKIF.

There are many counts of this clone. The chain has TRGV3 and TRGJ1 or TRGJ2. The J gene comes from matching the DNA to germline here; TCRdb lacks it. This CDR3 region has 13 residues. Germline loops: CDR1 VTNTFY, CDR2 YDVSTARD (reference sequence). Trimming took 1 base from V and 11 from J; bases not matched to a gene: 11. CDR3 bases: TGTGCCACCTGGGACAGACCGCCTTGGGAGAAACTCTTT. It specifies CATWDRPPWEKLF.

A few counts support this clone. The chain is built from TRGV10 and TRGJP1. The J gene, absent from TCRdb, was called here by matching the DNA to germline. TRGV10 is an ORF, and what it does is uncertain. The CDR3 has 12 amino acids. The V gene end was trimmed by 7 bases and the J gene end by 3 bases; junction bases not matched to a gene: 0. CDR3 in DNA: TGTGCTGCGTGGTCCACTGGTTGGTTCAAGATATTT. Protein product: CAAWSTGWFKIF.

On this clone: It is unclear where the CDR3 begins or ends on the DNA, so no DNA is shown, and the CDR3 is as TCRdb lists it. TRGV11 is the V gene, and the J gene was not called. TRGV11 is known as an ORF, though its function is uncertain. The CDR3 numbers 19 amino acids, ends counted. CDR3: CTTVPAGLGTSDHWLVKIF.

Relative to its sample, this clone is medium-sized (0.01 to 0.1%). Other DNA sequences in this specimen translate into the identical CDR3. The genes are TRGV10 and TRGJ1 or TRGJ2. TCRdb leaves out the J gene; it was filled in here by matching the DNA to germline. TRGV10 is assigned to the ORF class and has an uncertain function. Trimming took 8 bases from V and 3 from J; bases not matched to a gene: 5. This CDR3 contains 12 residues. The CDR3, as DNA: TGTGCTGCGTGGGGTGTTTATTATAAGAAACTCTTT. Residues: CAAWGVYYKKLF.

Regarding this clone: This sequence is one base from a far larger clone and is likely a read error. Other nucleotide sequences in the sample specify the same CDR3. No J gene was assigned, while the V gene was called as TRGV8. The CDR3 runs to 12 residues. Looked up from germline, CDR1 is VENAVY and CDR2 is YDSYNSRV. CDR3 residues: CATWKFYYKKLF. The DNA for the CDR3 is TGTGCCACCTGGAAATTTTATTATAAAAAACTCTTT.

By share, this clone counts as medium-sized. The chain uses TRGV11 and TRGJP1. TCRdb leaves out the J gene; it was filled in here by matching the DNA to germline. TRGV11 is an ORF; its function is uncertain. V lost 6 bases, J lost 0 bases, and 10 bases stayed unmatched. This CDR3 comprises 17 residues. CDR3 region: CACWIPKGYTTGWFKIF. As DNA, the CDR3 is TGTGCCTGCTGGATTCCAAAGGGGTATACCACTGGTTGGTTCAAGATATTT.

This clone showed up many times. The chain joins TRGV8 to TRGJ1 or TRGJ2. The J gene comes from matching the DNA to germline here; TCRdb lacks it. The CDR3 totals 12 residues. J gave up 0 bases and V 5 bases, and 1 base lay outside the gene matches. The germline V gene encodes CDR1 VENAVY and CDR2 YDSYNSRV. The CDR3 DNA reads TGTGCCACCTGGGTGAATTATTATAAGAAACTCTTT. Encoded protein: CATWVNYYKKLF.

This clone was counted ten times or more. Other DNA sequences within the sample encode an identical CDR3. This chain connects TRGV10 to TRGJ1 or TRGJ2. Since TCRdb gives no J gene, matching the DNA to germline was used here to assign it. TRGV10 falls under the ORF class, with uncertain function. This CDR3 is 13 amino acids long. V gave up 8 bases and J gave up 0 bases; unmatched junction bases: 5. Written as DNA, the CDR3 is TGTGCTGCGTGGGATTTGAATTATTATAAGAAACTCTTT. This sequence encodes CAAWDLNYYKKLF.

This clone is categorized as medium-sized. The rearrangement joins TRGV2 to TRGJ1 or TRGJ2. TCRdb lists no J gene, so it was determined here by aligning the DNA to germline. Germline CDR1 and CDR2: EGSNGY and YDSYNSKV. Trimming cost V 0 bases and J 3 bases; bases outside gene matches: 11. This CDR3 is 16 amino acids long. CDR3 nucleotide sequence: TGTGCCACCTGGGACGGGCCATTTGGACTTTATTATAAGAAACTCTTT. Amino acid sequence: CATWDGPFGLYYKKLF.

By share, this clone counts as medium-sized (0.01 to 0.1%). This chain links TRGV8 with TRGJ1 or TRGJ2. The J gene, not given by TCRdb, was assigned here from a germline match of the nucleotide sequence. The CDR3 runs to 11 residues. V lost 0 bases and J lost 11; bases outside the gene matches: 4. The germline V gene has CDR1 VENAVY and CDR2 YDSYNSRV. DNA of the CDR3: TGTGCCACCTGGGATAGGTACGAGAAACTCTTT. As protein: CATWDRYEKLF.

This clone was counted many times. This chain joins TRGV4 and TRGJ1 or TRGJ2. The J gene, absent from TCRdb, was called here by matching the DNA to germline. This CDR3 is built from 13 residues. Per the germline V gene, CDR1 is EGSTGY and CDR2 is YDSYTSSV. The V segment lost 3 bases and the J segment 3 bases; nucleotides outside the gene matches: 5. As DNA, the CDR3 is TGTGCCACCTGGGATTTGCTTTATTATAAGAAACTCTTT. It specifies CATWDLLYYKKLF.

This clone ranks as medium-sized. V and J are TRGV3 and TRGJ1 or TRGJ2. No J segment appears in TCRdb, so it was assigned here by matching the sequence to germline. There are 14 residues in the CDR3. Germline V gene data show CDR1 as VTNTFY and CDR2 as YDVSTARD (reference sequence). V gave up 2 bases and J gave up 3 bases; unmatched junction bases: 7. CDR3 coding DNA: TGTGCCACCTGGGACACATCCCTTTATTATAAGAAACTCTTT. Amino acid sequence: CATWDTSLYYKKLF.

In this sample, this clone turned up many times. This sequence joins TRGV2 and TRGJ1 or TRGJ2. No J gene is reported in TCRdb; it was inferred here by comparing the DNA with germline. J gave up 6 bases and V 0 bases, and 14 bases lay outside the gene matches. The CDR3 spans 16 residues. CDR1 and CDR2 (germline): EGSNGY, YDSYNSKV. For the CDR3, the DNA is TGTGCCACCTGGGACGGGCTATCGGAAGACGGTTATAAGAAACTCTTT. Encoded protein: CATWDGLSEDGYKKLF.

This clone was seen at least ten times. The same CDR3 can be traced to other DNA sequences in this sample. The chain joins TRGV2 to TRGJ1 or TRGJ2. TCRdb offers no J gene call, so here the DNA was matched to germline to obtain one. Germline CDR1 reads EGSNGY; CDR2 reads YDSYNSKV. V lost 0 bases, J lost 11 bases, and 7 bases stayed unmatched. The CDR3 has 12 residues. DNA of the CDR3: TGTGCCACCTGGGACGGGCGGTGGGAGAAACTCTTT. Protein product: CATWDGRWEKLF.

This clone was counted ten times or more. The CDR3: CATWDRRLIYKKLF. Written as DNA, the CDR3 is TGTGCCACCTGGGACAGGCGTTTAATTTATAAGAAACTCTTT. The V and J genes are TRGV5 and TRGJ1 or TRGJ2. Here the J gene was assigned by germline matching of the DNA, as TCRdb has none. Losses at the gene ends were 0 bases for V and 6 bases for J; bases not matched to a gene: 8. The CDR3 is 14 amino acids. CDR1 is VINAFY and CDR2 is YDVSNSKD in the germline V gene.

To note about this clone: Different DNA sequences within this sample yield the same CDR3. The chain couples TRGV9 to TRGJ1 or TRGJ2. No J gene is reported in TCRdb; it was inferred here by comparing the DNA with germline. J lost 4 bases, V lost 3 bases, and 3 bases had no gene match. The germline V gene encodes CDR1 GITISATS and CDR2 ISYDGTV (reference sequence). The CDR3 is 12 residues long. The CDR3 reads CALWEPYYKKLF. CDR3 bases: TGTGCCTTGTGGGAGCCCTATTATAAGAAACTCTTT.

This clone is labeled as medium-sized. The chain has TRGV10 and TRGJ1 or TRGJ2. No J gene is reported in TCRdb; it was inferred here by comparing the DNA with germline. TRGV10 is an open reading frame whose function is uncertain. V lost 8 bases to trimming and J lost 0 bases; unmatched junction nucleotides: 11. The CDR3 is 15 amino acids. The CDR3 is CAAWDSQSNYYKKLF. CDR3 coding DNA: TGTGCTGCGTGGGATTCTCAGTCGAATTATTATAAGAAACTCTTT.

By sample fraction, this clone is medium-sized. Because the CDR3's place on the DNA is in doubt, the DNA is left out and the CDR3 is given as listed by TCRdb. With the J gene uncalled, the V gene is TRGV11. TRGV11 is reported as an ORF; its role is uncertain. The CDR3 is 20 amino acids long, termini counted. The CDR3 protein is CTTVPAGLGTHNTTGWFKIF.

By sample share, this clone is medium-sized. The V gene is TRGV8, the J gene TRGJ1 or TRGJ2. Because TCRdb records no J gene, it was assigned here through a match of the DNA to germline. The trim removed 2 bases at V and 7 bases at J, leaving 2 bases unmatched. Per germline, CDR1 VENAVY and CDR2 YDSYNSRV. The CDR3 is 11 residues long. In DNA, the CDR3 is TGTGCCACCTGGGATAAATATAAGAAACTCTTT. Its translation: CATWDKYKKLF.

This clone came up many times. J is TRGJ1 or TRGJ2 and V is TRGV5. The J gene comes from matching the DNA to germline here; TCRdb lacks it. The CDR3 loop spans 16 amino acids. With 0 bases clipped from V and 0 bases from J, the junction kept 8 bases outside the gene matches. The germline V gene encodes CDR1 VINAFY and CDR2 YDVSNSKD. The CDR3 loop is CATWDRTLRNYYKKLF. CDR3 nucleotides: TGTGCCACCTGGGACAGGACACTAAGGAATTATTATAAGAAACTCTTT.